Listed below are T cell receptor beta chains from one sample, sequenced in a study of OX40 agonist ivuxolimab in advanced cancers. Sequencing used immunoSEQ multiplex PCR; TCRdb keeps in-frame clones, though not all of them. This table holds about 71,000 clones, 84% found once. The sample was CD4+ or CD8+ T cells sorted from blood, taken in a trial of the OX40 agonist ivuxolimab. Receptors were obtained from an adult with an advanced solid tumor such as melanoma, head and neck, liver or kidney cancer. CDR3s include the opening cysteine and the closing phenylalanine or tryptophan. D genes are given only for firm matches. Not all rows give a size; the values are once, few, many and, for expanded clones, a class.

14,few,TRBJ2-7,.,TRBV9,CASSVESGPYEQYF,TGTGCCAGCAGCGTAGAGAGCGGACCCTACGAGCAGTACTTC
14,.,TRBJ1-4,TRBD1,TRBV4-2,CASSPGQGYEKLFF,TGTGCCAGCAGCCCGGGACAGGGGTATGAAAAACTGTTTTTT
12,.,TRBJ2-3,.,TRBV11-3,CASSLYTDTQYF,TGTGCCAGCAGCTTATATACAGATACGCAGTATTTT
15,once,TRBJ2-1,.,TRBV30,CAWSRGATLRNEQFF,TGTGCCTGGAGTCGAGGGGCAACCCTACGCAATGAGCAGTTCTTC
13,.,TRBJ1-3,.,TRBV11-2,CASQRRAGNTIYF,TGTGCCAGCCAAAGGAGGGCTGGAAACACCATATATTTT
14,.,TRBJ1-1,.,TRBV2,CASKGTPRSTEAFF,TGTGCCAGCAAAGGGACACCTAGAAGCACTGAAGCTTTCTTT
13,few,TRBJ1-3,.,TRBV7-2,CASSLEVRNTIYF,TGTGCCAGCAGCTTAGAAGTCCGGAACACCATATATTTT
13,.,TRBJ1-1,.,TRBV7-9,CASSFTLNTEAFF,TGTGCCAGCAGCTTTACACTGAACACTGAAGCTTTCTTT
13,.,TRBJ2-1,TRBD2,TRBV28,CASSLAGINEQFF,TGTGCCAGCAGCCTAGCGGGAATCAATGAGCAGTTCTTC
15,.,TRBJ1-1,TRBD1,TRBV6-1,CASIVPGQGGTEAFF,TGTGCCAGCATCGTCCCGGGACAGGGGGGCACTGAAGCTTTCTTT
14,.,TRBJ1-2,TRBD1,TRBV19,CASSISGQGARYTF,TGTGCCAGTAGTATTTCAGGACAGGGGGCTCGCTACACCTTC
14,.,TRBJ2-2,TRBD2,TRBV29-1,CSVKTSGNTGELFF,TGCAGCGTTAAGACTAGCGGGAACACCGGGGAGCTGTTTTTT
14,once,TRBJ2-1,.,TRBV2,CASSEAPRDNEQFF,TGTGCCAGCAGTGAAGCTCCGCGGGACAATGAGCAGTTCTTC
12,.,TRBJ1-1,.,TRBV29-1,CSVGQGGTEAFF,TGCAGCGTTGGGCAGGGCGGGACTGAAGCTTTCTTT
17,.,TRBJ2-1,TRBD2,TRBV10-3,CAISESPGLGGSEEQFF,TGTGCCATCAGTGAGTCCCCGGGACTAGGAGGATCGGAGGAGCAGTTCTTC
15,.,TRBJ2-7,.,TRBV5-1,CASRSQQGSPFEQYF,TGCGCCAGCAGGAGCCAACAGGGTTCTCCGTTCGAGCAGTACTTC
15,few,TRBJ1-1,TRBD1,TRBV18,CASSPITGGVTEAFF,TGTGCCAGCTCACCAATAACAGGGGGGGTCACTGAAGCTTTCTTT
19,.,TRBJ2-5,TRBD2,TRBV19,CASSLEGLGVVGGQETQYF,TGTGCCAGTAGTCTCGAGGGACTAGGGGTAGTAGGGGGCCAAGAGACCCAGTACTTC
19,.,TRBJ1-4,TRBD1,TRBV2,CASSEALLKGTGGKEKLFF,TGTGCCAGCAGTGAAGCGCTTCTTAAAGGGACAGGGGGCAAAGAAAAACTGTTTTTT